The sequence of this T cell receptor (beta chain) was determined in a study of vaccination and CD4 T cells after COVID-19. This CDR3 has 13 residues. The ends were cut back, 3 bases at V and 8 bases at J, with 13 bases in the middle. Germline V gives CDR1 LGHNA, CDR2 YSLEER. The treatment is: roughly ten-day PBMC culture with coronavirus spike peptide pools or control peptides (ViraFEST assay). ViraFEST stimulated the growth of antigen-specific T cells using peptide pools and subsequently profiled their TCRs by sequencing. With respect to this clonotype: Antigen specificity is unknown.

CD4+ T cells that had been cultured provided DNA sequenced with the Oncomine TCR Beta short-read assay. In TCRdb, the PCR reads were re-called with MiXCR into one record per CDR3 protein. Here the sample spans about 15,000 distinct CDR3 sequences, around 70% being singletons. The sequencing sample was made of CD4+ T cells from blood, cultured in vitro. The V gene is TRBV4-3, the J gene TRBJ1-2, with a possible D match to TRBD1 (6 bases). This receptor was obtained from a human donor who had recovered from COVID-19. In nucleotides, the CDR3 is TGCGCCAGCAGCCACCGAAGGGGGACAGGCTACACCTTC. It is translated as CASSHRRGTGYTF.